The sequence of this T cell receptor beta chain was determined in a study of blood T cell repertoires in COVID-19. This clone has more than one count but fewer than ten. Trimming removed 5 bases from V and 3 bases from J; junction bases left unmatched: 10. This CDR3 is 16 amino acids long. The germline gives CDR1 LNHDA, CDR2 SQIVND (reference sequence). Method: immunoSEQ multiplex PCR; TCRdb's copy keeps in-frame clones and lacks some. The profile shows 200,000 to 250,000 clones, about nine tenths of them singletons. Sequenced sample: PBMCs or T cells enriched from blood (not recorded which). The chain carries TRBV19 and TRBJ1-5, with TRBD1 matching over 7 bases. This clonotype was sampled from a woman in her 30s with acute COVID-19. CDR3 sequence reads: CASSLRGGSLNQPQHF. The CDR3 coding sequence is TGTGCCAGTAGTTTGCGAGGGGGCAGCCTCAATCAGCCCCAGCATTTT.